What follows are 10 T cell receptor beta chains derived from one specimen sequenced in a study of T-cell reconstitution after alpha-beta-depleted transplantation in children. The authors prepared the TCRbeta library with unique molecular identifiers. TCRdb re-derived calls from the PCR reads in MiXCR, one entry per CDR3 protein. The repertoire holds around 600,000 distinct CDR3 sequences, with about 15% as singletons. The specimen comprised PBMCs from the stem cell graft donor, sampled from the stem cell graft. The source of these receptors is a human donor who donated a stem cell graft to a child with acute myeloid leukemia.

This clonotype occurred many times. The CDR3 spells CSARQEGSLGNNQPQHF. CDR3 coding DNA: TGCAGTGCTAGGCAGGAGGGTTCCCTGGGAAACAATCAGCCCCAGCATTTT. The chain recombines TRBV20-1 with TRBJ1-5; D uncertain. Germline-derived CDR1 and CDR2 are DFQATT and SNEGSKA (reference sequence). The length of the CDR3 is 17 residues. V was pared by 3 bases and J by 3 bases, with 21 bases between.

The chain uses TRBV11-2 and TRBJ2-1; D call uncertain. Germline V gives CDR1 SGHAT, CDR2 FQNNGV. Trimming pared 6 bases from V and 10 bases from J, leaving 16 bases between. The CDR3 sequence is 13 residues long. The CDR3 loop reads CASSFTGPAEQFF. In DNA form, the CDR3 reads TGTGCCAGCAGTTTTACCGGGCCAGCCGAGCAGTTCTTC.

The chain recombines TRBV7-2 with TRBJ2-7; the D gene is possibly TRBD2 (7 bases). CDR1 is SGHTA and CDR2 is FQGNSA in the germline V gene. The CDR3 consists of 15 residues. V was clipped by 5 bases and J by 2 bases, with 16 bases between them. The CDR3 coding sequence is TGTGCCAGCAGCCTCTGGGGGGGCGGGCCCTACGAGCAGTACTTC. Its protein product is CASSLWGGGPYEQYF.

This clonotype showed up just a few times. This chain joins TRBV12-3 or TRBV12-4 and TRBJ1-5, with 9 bases aligning to TRBD1. The CDR3 length is 18 residues. The junction had 9 bases not matched to a gene; V was cut back by 3 bases and J by 0 bases. DNA of the CDR3: TGTGCCAGCAGTTTTAGACAGGGGGGACGCTATAGCAATCAGCCCCAGCATTTT. Translated, it gives CASSFRQGGRYSNQPQHF.

At least ten counts were recorded for this clonotype. The chain carries TRBV20-1 and TRBJ2-3, with no clear D. The CDR3 is made up of 13 amino acids. V lost 5 bases and J 4 bases, leaving 13 bases between the germline ends. In germline, CDR1 is DFQATT, CDR2 SNEGSKA (reference sequence). The CDR3 coding sequence is TGCAGTGCTTGCCGGGCCGGATCAGATACGCAGTATTTT. It specifies CSACRAGSDTQYF.

About this clonotype itself: A much bigger clone sits one base away, suggesting this may be a read error. V and J are TRBV20-1 and TRBJ2-5; D perhaps matches TRBD1 (6 bases). The CDR3 runs 13 residues. CDR1 and CDR2 from the germline V gene are DFQATT and SNEGSKA (reference sequence). The CDR3 here is CSAIDGGQKTQYF. As DNA, the CDR3 is TGCAGTGCCATAGATGGGGGCCAAAAGACCCAGTACTTC.

This clonotype was picked up many times. The chain uses TRBV7-2 and TRBJ1-1; possibly TRBD1 for D (6 bases). The CDR3 is made up of 11 amino acids. CDR1 is SGHTA and CDR2 is FQGNSA in the germline V gene. V shed 7 bases and J shed 11 bases, with 14 bases lying between them. The CDR3, as DNA: TGTGCCAGCACCCCAGGGGTTGGGGCTTTCTTT. Its protein is CASTPGVGAFF.

In regard to this clonotype: This may come from a read error, since a much larger clone is one base off. The V call is TRBV20-1, the J call TRBJ2-1, with D unresolved. The germline V gene has CDR1 DFQATT and CDR2 SNEGSKA (reference sequence). Trimming removed 0 bases from V and 7 bases from J, with 13 bases in between. CDR3 length: 14 residues. The CDR3: CSARDRALRNEQFF. For the CDR3, the DNA is TGCAGTGCTAGAGATAGGGCACTAAGGAATGAGCAGTTCTTC.

This clonotype has a handful of counts. The chain uses TRBV20-1 and TRBJ2-5, with D hard to call. V was pared by 1 base and J by 0 bases, with 9 bases between. Germline V gives CDR1 DFQATT, CDR2 SNEGSKA (reference sequence). The CDR3 covers 14 residues. Here the CDR3 DNA reads TGCAGTGCTAGAGGCTCGGCGTACCAAGAGACCCAGTACTTC. It is translated as CSARGSAYQETQYF.

This clonotype was recorded a few times. This sequence joins TRBV29-1 and TRBJ2-3; D unresolved. This CDR3 has 15 amino acids. Trimming removed 0 bases from V and 4 bases from J, with 14 bases in between. The germline CDR1 and CDR2 sequences are SQVTM and ANQGSEA. CDR3 loop: CSVEDASKVADTQYF. The CDR3 nucleotides read TGCAGCGTTGAAGACGCCAGTAAGGTAGCAGATACGCAGTATTTT.